This T cell receptor (beta chain) was sequenced in a study of regulatory T cells in long-lasting Graves disease. CDR3 length: 18 residues. The V end was cut by 2 bases, the J end by 3 bases, with 20 bases between. Germline CDR1 and CDR2: LNHDA and SQIVND (reference sequence). As for time point: newly diagnosed GD, antithyroid drugs for less than 3 months. PBMC RNA served as the TCR library source. This clonotype was detected ten times or more. For TCR beta, libraries came from iRepertoire HTBI primers and Arm-PCR of CDR3 regions. TCRdb reprocessed the multiplex PCR reads via MiXCR and lists one record per CDR3 protein. Of hundreds of thousands of distinct CDR3 sequences listed, roughly 15% are singletons. This sample was also put to use in a study of T cells in Graves' hyperthyroidism and ophthalmopathy.

This receptor was identified in a young woman with Graves disease. The chain has TRBV19 and TRBJ1-5, with D possibly being TRBD1 (5 bases). The input for sequencing was peripheral blood mononuclear cells (PBMCs), taken at new diagnosis, from a patient treated with antithyroid drugs. The CDR3 DNA sequence: TGTGCCAGTAGTATACCCGCCTTTCCCGGGGCCCTCAATCAGCCCCAGCATTTT. Its translation is CASSIPAFPGALNQPQHF.